The rows below give T cell receptor beta chains drawn from one sample of a study of T cell responses to AZD1222 COVID-19 vaccine. TCRdb's copy holds only in-frame clones and misses some; the assay was immunoSEQ multiplex PCR. The sample contains 100,000 to 150,000 clones, approximately 85% of which appear only once. Sequenced material: peripheral blood, taken on day 0 of AZD1222 vaccination. The receptors were gathered from an adult in good health. Both conserved end residues are part of each CDR3. D genes are given only for firm matches. Size is stated for part of the rows, as once, few or many counts, or as a class when the clone is expanded.

D	V	size	J	CDR3	DNA
NA	TRBV6-1	once	TRBJ1-4	CASSDQDFPTNEKLFF	TGTGCCAGCAGTGACCAAGACTTTCCAACTAATGAAAAACTGTTTTTT
TRBD1	TRBV15	NA	TRBJ1-3	CATSLDRVDTIYF	TGTGCCACCAGCCTAGACAGGGTTGACACCATATATTTT
TRBD2	TRBV20-1	NA	TRBJ2-7	CSASVSSGKRSYEQYF	TGCAGTGCTAGTGTGTCTAGCGGGAAGAGGTCCTACGAGCAGTACTTC
NA	TRBV15	once	TRBJ2-1	CATSRQASNEQFF	TGTGCCACCAGCAGACAAGCAAGCAATGAGCAGTTCTTC
TRBD1	TRBV7-2	NA	TRBJ2-1	CASSPAGTGVYNEQFF	TGTGCCAGCAGCCCAGCGGGGACAGGGGTCTACAATGAGCAGTTCTTC
NA	TRBV4-1	NA	TRBJ2-7	CATQEGDEQYF	TGCGCCACCCAGGAGGGGGACGAGCAGTACTTC
NA	TRBV10-1	NA	TRBJ2-5	CASSSGRTETQYF	TGCGCCAGTAGCTCCGGCCGAACCGAGACCCAGTACTTC
TRBD1	TRBV11-2	NA	TRBJ2-3	CASNSIDRATDTQYF	TGTGCCAGCAACTCGATTGACAGGGCGACAGATACGCAGTATTTT
NA	TRBV6-1	NA	TRBJ2-3	CASSEAGLLADTQYF	TGTGCCAGCAGTGAAGCAGGGTTACTAGCAGATACGCAGTATTTT
NA	TRBV19	NA	TRBJ2-3	CATKGRRDGDTQYF	TGTGCCACTAAGGGACGGAGGGATGGAGATACGCAGTATTTT
NA	TRBV5-5	NA	TRBJ2-2	CASSLSQVLFF	TGTGCCAGCAGCTTGTCGCAGGTCCTGTTTTTT
TRBD1	TRBV29-1	NA	TRBJ1-4	CSIRTGGSNEKLFF	TGCAGCATCAGGACAGGGGGCTCAAATGAAAAACTGTTTTTT
NA	TRBV5-1	NA	TRBJ2-5	CASSLLAGYRETQYF	TGCGCCAGCAGCTTGCTTGCAGGGTACAGAGAGACCCAGTACTTC
NA	TRBV19	few	TRBJ1-5	CASSPIPRGDQPQHF	TGTGCCAGTAGTCCTATTCCGAGGGGTGATCAGCCCCAGCATTTT
NA	TRBV14	NA	TRBJ2-3	CASSQGIRVSTDTQYF	TGTGCCAGCAGCCAAGGAATACGGGTCAGCACAGATACGCAGTATTTT
NA	TRBV4-3	NA	TRBJ1-3	CASSQDTGVSGNTIYF	TGCGCCAGCAGCCAAGATACGGGCGTCTCTGGAAACACCATATATTTT
NA	TRBV11-3	NA	TRBJ2-7	CASSPSRVGEQYF	TGTGCCAGCAGTCCCTCCCGGGTTGGGGAGCAGTACTTC
NA	TRBV3-1/TRBV3-2	NA	TRBJ1-5	CASSQVYQPQHF	TGTGCCAGCAGCCAAGTTTACCAGCCCCAGCATTTT
NA	TRBV10-3	NA	TRBJ2-2	CAISEMGYTGELFF	TGTGCCATCAGTGAAATGGGGTACACCGGGGAGCTGTTTTTT
NA	TRBV28	NA	TRBJ2-2	CASTQNTGELFF	TGTGCCTCTACGCAGAACACCGGGGAGCTGTTTTTT
TRBD2	TRBV12-3/TRBV12-4	NA	TRBJ2-7	CASSPGGYEQYF	TGTGCCAGCAGTCCCGGGGGGTACGAGCAGTACTTC
NA	TRBV5-8	NA	TRBJ1-3	CASSFIGNTIYF	TGTGCCAGCAGCTTTATAGGAAACACCATATATTTT
TRBD2	TRBV3-1/TRBV3-2	NA	TRBJ2-1	CASSQKLAGGNEQFF	TGTGCCAGCAGCCAGAAACTAGCGGGGGGGAATGAGCAGTTCTTC
NA	TRBV27	NA	TRBJ1-2	CASSTTRVDGYTF	TGTGCCAGCAGTACCACTCGAGTCGATGGCTACACCTTC
TRBD2	TRBV27	NA	TRBJ2-7	CASSLGTASGSYEQYF	TGTGCCAGCAGTTTAGGAACGGCTAGCGGGAGCTACGAGCAGTACTTC
NA	TRBV2	NA	TRBJ2-5	CASSEGGPEETQYF	TGTGCCAGCAGTGAAGGGGGCCCCGAAGAGACCCAGTACTTC
TRBD2	TRBV18	NA	TRBJ2-5	CASSLGTSGLQETQYF	TGTGCCAGCTCACTCGGGACTAGCGGGCTCCAAGAGACCCAGTACTTC
NA	TRBV6-5	NA	TRBJ2-5	CASSYRGGLQETQYF	TGTGCCAGCAGTTATAGAGGGGGTCTTCAAGAGACCCAGTACTTC
NA	TRBV5-1	NA	TRBJ2-3	CASSRDGQTKADTQYF	TGCGCCAGCAGCCGGGACGGACAAACGAAGGCAGATACGCAGTATTTT
TRBD1	TRBV6-5	NA	TRBJ1-6	CASSRTGYNSPLHF	TGTGCCAGCAGTCGGACAGGATATAATTCACCCCTCCACTTT
NA	TRBV28	NA	TRBJ1-6	CASSLVGVSSPLHF	TGTGCCAGCAGTTTAGTGGGGGTGAGTTCACCCCTCCACTTT
TRBD2	TRBV23-1	NA	TRBJ2-7	CASSQGGPSSGRAHEQYF	TGCGCCAGCAGTCAAGGTGGACCTTCCAGCGGGAGGGCCCACGAGCAGTACTTC
NA	TRBV7-9	NA	TRBJ2-7	CASSFAGEQYF	TGTGCCAGCAGCTTCGCAGGGGAGCAGTACTTC
NA	TRBV7-9	NA	TRBJ2-1	CASTLDGALSLF	TGTGCCAGCACCTTGGACGGCGCCCTTAGTCTCTTC
NA	TRBV24-1	NA	TRBJ2-1	CATSAPRGSYNEQFF	TGTGCCACCAGTGCCCCCCGGGGCTCCTACAATGAGCAGTTCTTC
TRBD1	TRBV19	NA	TRBJ1-1	CASSIVAGGTEAFF	TGTGCCAGTAGTATAGTTGCAGGGGGCACTGAAGCTTTCTTT
TRBD2	TRBV10-2	NA	TRBJ2-1	CASSGTTDGQFF	TGCGCCAGCAGCGGGACTACTGATGGGCAGTTCTTC
NA	TRBV18	NA	TRBJ1-5	CASSRLGESNQPQHF	TGTGCCAGCTCACGGCTGGGGGAGAGCAATCAGCCCCAGCATTTT
NA	TRBV4-3	NA	TRBJ1-2	CASSQDFRVNYGYTF	TGCGCCAGCAGCCAAGATTTCCGGGTCAACTATGGCTACACCTTC
TRBD1	TRBV19	NA	TRBJ2-7	CASRIGTGAYEQYF	TGTGCCAGTAGGATCGGGACAGGGGCTTACGAGCAGTACTTC
NA	TRBV9	NA	TRBJ2-7	CASSPLDTRKQYF	TGTGCCAGCAGCCCCCTCGATACCAGGAAGCAGTACTTC
TRBD1	TRBV28	NA	TRBJ1-1	CASSPNRGMNTEAFF	TGTGCCAGCAGCCCGAACAGGGGGATGAACACTGAAGCTTTCTTT
NA	TRBV3-1/TRBV3-2	NA	TRBJ2-3	CASSFPGTDTQYF	TGTGCCAGCAGCTTCCCTGGCACAGATACGCAGTATTTT
NA	TRBV5-8	NA	TRBJ1-4	CASTWGVTNEKLFF	TGTGCCAGCACCTGGGGGGTGACTAATGAAAAACTGTTTTTT
NA	TRBV5-1	NA	TRBJ2-7	CASSVAVPSYEQYF	TGCGCCAGCAGTGTCGCAGTGCCATCCTACGAGCAGTACTTC